This TCR beta chain is drawn from a study of post-analysis software for immune sequencing data. Study-level findings and limits: Controls had lower frequencies than patients of about 5 TRBV segments, which included TRBV5-6, TRBV5-1 and TRBV20-1. Batch-mates among the samples co-clustered strongly by F measure.

V shed 0 bases, J shed 1 base, and the junction held 2 bases outside the gene matches. Germline V CDR1 and CDR2: SGHRS, YFSETQ. The CDR3 length is 15 residues. A few counts support this clonotype. Its antigen is not known. Carried by the TCR beta cDNA libraries were unique molecular identifiers. TCRdb independently ran MiXCR on the PCR reads; one entry per CDR3 protein. The data hold about 190,000 distinct CDR3 sequences, with approximately 29% observed a single time. The V and J genes are TRBV5-1 and TRBJ2-5, with 8 bases fitting TRBD1. The sequence derives from a girl aged 2-17 years with multiple sclerosis. The material sequenced was blood. CDR3 loop: CASSLATGGQETQYF. CDR3 DNA sequence: TGCGCCAGCAGCTTGGCCACAGGGGGCCAAGAGACCCAGTACTTC.